The 16 T cell receptor beta chains given below trace back to one sample, sequenced in a study of OX40 agonist ivuxolimab in advanced cancers. Profiled with immunoSEQ multiplex PCR; TCRdb holds only in-frame clones, not every one. This sample has about 82,000 clones; more than 80% occur once, and the top ten carry around 2.4%. The material was CD4+ or CD8+ T cells sorted from blood, obtained in a trial of the OX40 agonist ivuxolimab. The origin of the receptors is an adult with an advanced solid tumor such as melanoma, head and neck, liver or kidney cancer.

This rearrangement joins TRBV5-6 to TRBJ2-5; the match to TRBD2 covers 13 bases. The CDR3 has 17 amino acids. V gave up 4 bases and J gave up 3 bases; unmatched junction bases: 9. The germline gives CDR1 SGHDT, CDR2 YYEEEE. CDR3 loop: CASSATTSGGSEETQYF. CDR3 DNA: TGTGCCAGCAGCGCCACGACTAGCGGGGGGTCCGAAGAGACCCAGTACTTC.

The chain's CDR3 is CASRGNRGTDTQYF. CDR3 nucleotides: TGTGCCAGCAGAGGGAACAGGGGAACAGATACGCAGTATTTT. This chain connects TRBV6-6 to TRBJ2-3; 7 nucleotides agree with TRBD1. This CDR3 contains 14 residues. Germline trimming cut 6 bases from V and 3 bases from J; bases unmatched to any gene: 6. CDR1 and CDR2 (germline): MNHNY, SVGAGI (reference sequence).

This chain joins TRBV7-9 and TRBJ2-1; tentatively, D is TRBD1 (6 bases). The V end was cut by 3 bases, the J end by 2 bases, with 11 bases between. This CDR3 has 15 amino acids. Germline V gene lookup returns CDR1 SEHNR and CDR2 FQNEAQ (reference sequence). The DNA for the CDR3 is TGTGCCAGCAGCTTCTACAGGGTCCCCTACAATGAGCAGTTCTTC. This encodes CASSFYRVPYNEQFF.

The J gene is TRBJ2-2, the V gene TRBV5-4, with D tentatively TRBD1 or TRBD2 (5 bases each). Trimming stripped 4 bases from V and 6 bases from J, with 16 bases between. This CDR3 contains 15 residues. CDR1 SGHNT and CDR2 YYREEE come from the germline V gene (reference sequence). CDR3 coding DNA: TGTGCCAGCAGCCAATTGTTGGGGGTAGCCGGGGAGCTGTTTTTT. Encoded protein: CASSQLLGVAGELFF.

V and J are TRBV11-2 and TRBJ2-7; TRBD1 matches at 8 bases. This CDR3 has 16 amino acids. Trimming cost V 0 bases and J 0 bases; bases outside gene matches: 4. The germline V gene encodes CDR1 SGHAT and CDR2 FQNNGV. This CDR3 is CASSLDQGAGSYEQYF. The CDR3 bases are TGTGCCAGCAGCTTAGATCAGGGGGCTGGCTCCTACGAGCAGTACTTC.

This sequence joins TRBV5-4 and TRBJ2-2; weak D call: TRBD1 (6 bases). The CDR3 consists of 14 residues. Germline-derived CDR1 and CDR2 are SGHNT and YYREEE (reference sequence). Trimming pared 4 bases from V and 3 bases from J, leaving 10 bases between. The CDR3 reads CASSRNRDTGELFF. CDR3 nucleotide sequence: TGTGCCAGCAGCCGCAACAGGGACACCGGGGAGCTGTTTTTT. Combining the CDR3 with reference TRBV5-4 and TRBJ2-2 gives the whole variable domain ETGVTQSPTHLIKTRGQQVTLRCSSQSGHNTVSWYQQALGQGPQFIFQYYREEENGRGNFPPRFSGLQFPNYSSELNVNALELDDSALYLCASSRNRDTGELFFGEGSRLTVL.

The rearrangement uses TRBV7-2 and TRBJ2-5, with D possibly TRBD1 on 5 matching bases. The CDR3 sequence is 14 residues long. Trimming took 1 base from V and 2 from J, leaving 8 bases between them. The V gene's germline CDR1 is SGHTA and CDR2 FQGNSA. In DNA, the CDR3 is TGTGCCAGCAGCTTAGTCTCAGGGCAAGAGACCCAGTACTTC. This translates into CASSLVSGQETQYF.

The chain employs TRBV7-6 and TRBJ2-1; D is ambiguous. This CDR3 spans 11 amino acids. CDR1 and CDR2 (germline): SGHVS, FNYEAQ. Trimming took 5 bases from V and 8 from J, leaving 7 bases between them. CDR3 sequence: CASSQSYEQFF. Here the CDR3 DNA reads TGTGCCAGCAGCCAGTCCTATGAGCAGTTCTTC. Combining the CDR3 with reference TRBV7-6 and TRBJ2-1 gives the whole variable domain GAGVSQSPRYKVTKRGQDVALRCDPISGHVSLYWYRQALGQGPEFLTYFNYEAQQDKSGLPNDRFSAERPEGSISTLTIQRTEQRDSAMYRCASSQSYEQFFGPGTRLTVL.

V is TRBV10-3 and J is TRBJ2-7; no firm D call. There are 15 residues in the CDR3. The germline gives CDR1 ENHRY, CDR2 SYGVKD. V was clipped by 0 bases and J by 0 bases, with 9 bases between them. The CDR3 coding sequence is TGTGCCATCAGTGAGTCGTTAGCTTCCTCCTACGAGCAGTACTTC. Amino acids: CAISESLASSYEQYF.

This clone was detected a few times. V is TRBV5-4 and J is TRBJ2-3; 10 bases are shared with TRBD2. Germline CDR1 and CDR2: SGHNT and YYREEE (reference sequence). The CDR3 consists of 19 residues. With V trimmed by 1 base and J by 5 bases, 16 bases remained unmatched. CDR3 residues: CASSLYTLAGENRGDTQYF. In nucleotides, the CDR3 is TGTGCCAGCAGCTTGTATACGCTAGCGGGGGAAAACCGGGGAGATACGCAGTATTTT.

The chain recombines TRBV6-1 with TRBJ1-6; D gene uncertain. This CDR3 has 12 amino acids. V shed 3 bases and J shed 8 bases, with 5 bases lying between them. Germline V CDR1 and CDR2: MNHNS, SASEGT. The chain's CDR3 is CASSELYSPLHF. The CDR3 DNA reads as TGTGCCAGCAGTGAGTTATATTCACCCCTCCACTTT.

The chain joins TRBV7-2 to TRBJ2-3, with 13 bases matching TRBD2. Unmatched junction bases numbered 8, after V lost 5 bases and J lost 3 bases. Germline V gene sequence: CDR1 SGHTA, CDR2 FQGNSA. This CDR3 is 17 amino acids long. The CDR3 protein is CASSAQTSGGLTDTQYF. The CDR3 DNA follows: TGTGCCAGCAGCGCCCAGACTAGCGGGGGGTTGACAGATACGCAGTATTTT.

This CDR3 is CAISVAGVNQPQHF. The CDR3 DNA is TGTGCCATCAGTGTAGCGGGGGTCAATCAGCCCCAGCATTTT. The chain employs TRBV10-3 and TRBJ1-5; weak D call: TRBD1 (5 bases). The germline V gene encodes CDR1 ENHRY and CDR2 SYGVKD. CDR3 length equals 14 residues. Trimming shortened V by 4 bases and J by 3 bases, and 10 bases separated the two germline ends.

This rearrangement joins TRBV7-3 to TRBJ2-3, with D unclear. The length of the CDR3 is 13 residues. Deletions cut 4 bases from V and 1 base from J, with 6 bases between. Germline V gene lookup returns CDR1 SGHTA and CDR2 FQGTGA. DNA for the CDR3: TGTGCCAGCAGCTCCCTAGGCACAGATACGCAGTATTTT. It is translated as CASSSLGTDTQYF.

The genes are TRBV19 and TRBJ1-2, with D hard to call. The V and J ends lost 3 bases and 4 bases respectively, with 12 bases between them. The germline gives CDR1 LNHDA, CDR2 SQIVND (reference sequence). The CDR3 consists of 14 residues. The CDR3 bases are TGTGCCAGTAGTATGAATGCACTTGGCTATGGCTACACCTTC. Protein: CASSMNALGYGYTF.

The chain couples TRBV5-1 to TRBJ1-3; D call uncertain. The CDR3 covers 16 residues. Trimming removed 0 bases at V and 0 bases at J, with 10 bases between. Germline V gene sequence: CDR1 SGHRS, CDR2 YFSETQ. The CDR3 sequence: CASSLEPASSGNTIYF. The CDR3 region has the DNA TGCGCCAGCAGCTTGGAGCCGGCTAGCTCTGGAAACACCATATATTTT.